This T cell receptor (beta chain) was recorded in a study of human T cells and chemical hapten exposure. This clonotype was observed at least ten times. MiXCR, run by TCRdb on the RACE reads, gives a single entry per CDR3 protein. Of about 110,000 distinct CDR3 sequences in the sample, roughly a tenth are singletons; the top ten hold 3% to 3.5%. Time point meaning: patch test 2, 6 weeks after DPC sensitization. Noted treatment: therapeutic diphenylcyclopropenone sensitization with weekly scalp DPC. Sequences were derived from whole blood, sampled in connection with sensitization to the hapten diphenylcyclopropenone (DPC). The receptor was isolated from a woman aged 40 to 55 with alopecia areata. Some clones in this sample may be carry-over from other donors' samples.

The CDR3 coding sequence is TGTGCCAGTCGAGAGGTTGACACCGGGGAGCTGTTTTTT. Amino acid sequence: CASREVDTGELFF. The chain links TRBV7-9 to TRBJ2-2; D not resolved. The V end lost 9 bases, the J end lost 3 bases, and 11 bases lay between the germline ends. This CDR3 spans 13 amino acids. CDR1 and CDR2 from the germline V gene are SEHNR and FQNEAQ (reference sequence).